The 3 T cell receptor beta chains below all came from one sample that was sequenced in a study of blood T cell repertoires in COVID-19. The repertoire was sequenced with immunoSEQ multiplex PCR; TCRdb's copy has only in-frame clones and lacks some. The table records approximately 150,000 clones, approximately 82% of them present only once. Sample: peripheral blood. These receptors originate from a woman in her sixties or seventies who had recovered from COVID-19.

The chain joins TRBV10-3 to TRBJ2-5, with D perhaps matching TRBD2 (5 bases). The CDR3 is 14 amino acids. V was cut by 0 bases and J by 5 bases, with 10 bases left in between. In germline, CDR1 is ENHRY, CDR2 SYGVKD. Here the CDR3 reads CAISESLAQETQYF. In DNA, the CDR3 is TGTGCCATCAGTGAGTCGCTAGCTCAGGAGACCCAGTACTTC.

The chain carries TRBV27 and TRBJ2-2; a weak D match, TRBD2 (6 bases). The CDR3 consists of 16 residues. V gave up 4 bases and J gave up 2 bases, with 14 bases separating them. Germline loops: CDR1 MNHEY, CDR2 SMNVEV (reference sequence). The CDR3 loop is CASSWTWGENTGELFF. CDR3 bases: TGTGCCAGCAGTTGGACTTGGGGGGAAAACACCGGGGAGCTGTTTTTT.

The chain uses TRBV28 and TRBJ1-1, with TRBD1 matching 9 bases. Trimming removed 10 bases from V and 8 bases from J; junction bases left unmatched: 14. This CDR3 has 14 amino acids. Germline V gives CDR1 MDHEN, CDR2 SYDVKM. The CDR3 nucleotides are TGTGCCACCCACGGAGGGACAGGGCGAGGAGAAGCTTTCTTT. Protein: CATHGGTGRGEAFF. Full variable domain (remainder filled in from reference TRBV28 and TRBJ1-1): DVKVTQSSRYLVKRTGEKVFLECVQDMDHENMFWYRQDPGLGLRLIYFSYDVKMKEKGDIPEGYSVSREKKERFSLILESASTNQTSMYLCATHGGTGRGEAFFGQGTRLTVV.